Each of the 11 T cell receptor beta chains below was sequenced from the same sample in a study of T cell clones after liver transplantation. The method was immunoSEQ multiplex PCR; TCRdb's version includes in-frame clones alone and lacks a portion of them. The sample shows roughly 100,000 clones, around 80% of them seen only once. The sequencing here drew on CD4+ T cells from blood, taken around 4 years after liver transplant. Source of these receptors: a human patient who received a liver transplant. Some of the T cells might come from the graft donor.

The V call is TRBV2, the J call TRBJ1-2, with D maybe TRBD1 (5 bases). Germline CDR1 and CDR2: SNHLY and FYNNEI. CDR3 size: 15 residues. Trimming shortened V by 7 bases and J by 5 bases, and 20 bases separated the two germline ends. DNA of the CDR3: TGTGCCAGCACTTTCCCCGGGGGGAATGGTTATGGCTACACCTTC. Protein sequence: CASTFPGGNGYGYTF.

Points on this clone: Within the sample, other DNA sequences also encode this same CDR3. V and J are TRBV9 and TRBJ1-4; D is unclear. V lost 2 bases and J lost 0, with 8 bases in between. Germline assignment: CDR1 SGDLS and CDR2 YYNGEE. The CDR3 runs to 15 residues. Written as DNA, the CDR3 is TGTGCCAGCAGCGTTACAGATGCAACTAATGAAAAACTGTTTTTT. Translation: CASSVTDATNEKLFF.

The chain couples TRBV7-9 to TRBJ2-3, with 7 bases that match TRBD2. J lost 0 bases, V lost 1 base, and 4 bases had no gene match. Germline assignment: CDR1 SEHNR and CDR2 FQNEAQ (reference sequence). The CDR3 totals 16 residues. CDR3 nucleotide sequence: TGTGCCAGCAGCTTAGGCCTAGCGGCTAGCACAGATACGCAGTATTTT. Its protein is CASSLGLAASTDTQYF.

The V and J genes are TRBV6-1 and TRBJ2-1; 9 bases agree with TRBD2. This CDR3 has 18 amino acids. V trimming: 0 bases; J trimming: 5 bases; junction bases outside the gene matches: 11. In germline, CDR1 is MNHNS, CDR2 SASEGT. The CDR3 DNA reads TGTGCCAGCAGTGAAGCGCTACTAGCGGGTGCGACAAACAATGAGCAGTTCTTC. Translated: CASSEALLAGATNNEQFF.

The chain is built from TRBV4-1 and TRBJ1-2; no definite D call. Trimming shortened V by 4 bases and J by 0 bases, and 6 bases separated the two germline ends. This CDR3 spans 13 amino acids. Germline assignment: CDR1 MGHRA and CDR2 YSYEKL. CDR3 sequence: CASSRTANYGYTF. CDR3 coding DNA: TGCGCCAGCAGCCGCACAGCTAACTATGGCTACACCTTC.

The gene calls are TRBV5-4 and TRBJ2-3; D is unclear. Trimming removed 2 bases from V and 0 bases from J, with 4 bases in between. The V gene's germline CDR1 is SGHNT and CDR2 YYREEE (reference sequence). The CDR3 has 13 amino acids. Here the CDR3 reads CASSFGSTDTQYF. For the CDR3, the DNA is TGTGCCAGCAGCTTCGGCAGCACAGATACGCAGTATTTT. Combining the CDR3 with reference TRBV5-4 and TRBJ2-3 gives the whole variable domain ETGVTQSPTHLIKTRGQQVTLRCSSQSGHNTVSWYQQALGQGPQFIFQYYREEENGRGNFPPRFSGLQFPNYSSELNVNALELDDSALYLCASSFGSTDTQYFGPGTRLTVL.

This chain joins TRBV7-9 and TRBJ1-1; 8 bases agree with TRBD1. The CDR3 runs to 14 residues. Germline-derived CDR1 and CDR2 are SEHNR and FQNEAQ (reference sequence). After removal of 5 bases from V and 8 bases from J, the junction contained 10 bases not matched to a gene. The CDR3 spells CASSVTGAGREAFF. CDR3 coding DNA: TGTGCCAGCAGCGTGACAGGGGCTGGCAGAGAAGCTTTCTTT.

V is TRBV7-6 and J is TRBJ2-1; 8 bases are shared with TRBD2. J lost 7 bases, V lost 4 bases, and 12 bases had no gene match. This CDR3 has 16 residues. The germline CDR1 and CDR2 sequences are SGHVS and FNYEAQ. CDR3 bases: TGTGCCAGCAGCTCCAGCGGGACGGGAGGGGTGAATGAGCAGTTCTTC. This gives the protein CASSSSGTGGVNEQFF.

The chain has TRBV15 and TRBJ2-1, with D perhaps assigned TRBD1 or TRBD2 (6 bases each). The CDR3 spans 15 residues. Looked up from germline, CDR1 is LNHNV and CDR2 is YYDKDF (reference sequence). V lost 0 bases and J lost 7, with 13 bases in between. The CDR3 DNA follows: TGTGCCACCAGCAGAGATCCGGGGGCAGCGAATGAGCAGTTCTTC. Residues: CATSRDPGAANEQFF.

The rearrangement joins TRBV9 to TRBJ1-1, with D perhaps matching TRBD1 (5 bases). Trimming shortened V by 1 base and J by 0 bases, and 10 bases separated the two germline ends. Germline values: CDR1 SGDLS, CDR2 YYNGEE. CDR3 size: 15 residues. This CDR3 reads CASSVTTDMNTEAFF. In DNA form, the CDR3 reads TGTGCCAGCAGCGTAACGACAGATATGAACACTGAAGCTTTCTTT.

CDR3 coding DNA: TGCAGCGTTCCGAAGCCGGATGGCTACACCTTC. Amino acid sequence: CSVPKPDGYTF. This rearrangement joins TRBV29-1 to TRBJ1-2; D gene unclear. The V end was cut by 5 bases, the J end by 6 bases, with 10 bases between. The CDR3 consists of 11 residues. Germline assignment: CDR1 SQVTM and CDR2 ANQGSEA.